A selection of T cell receptor beta chains follows, all from one sample in a study of blood T cell repertoires in COVID-19. TCRdb's table, derived via immunoSEQ multiplex PCR, lists solely in-frame clones and lacks some. The profile covers about 110,000 clones, with less than 75% appearing a single time and more than 7.5% taken by the ten largest. What was sequenced was peripheral blood. Receptors originate from a woman in her fifties or sixties with acute or convalescent COVID-19. Each CDR3 is given with its conserved first and last residue. A D gene is named only where the DNA matches it firmly. For some rows the clone size is stated as once, few or many, or as a class when expanded; others skip it.

size | D | J | V | CDR3 | DNA
- | TRBD2 | TRBJ2-3 | TRBV28 | CASSRSLRGGADTQYF | TGTGCCAGCAGTCGATCCCTCCGCGGGGGGGCAGATACGCAGTATTTT
- | TRBD1 | TRBJ2-2 | TRBV7-3 | CASSPDRGRIGELFF | TGTGCCAGCAGCCCAGACAGGGGGCGGATCGGGGAGCTGTTTTTT
- | TRBD2 | TRBJ2-5 | TRBV9 | CASSVDASGWGQETQYF | TGTGCCAGCAGCGTAGACGCTAGCGGTTGGGGACAAGAGACCCAGTACTTC
once | - | TRBJ2-4 | TRBV12-3/TRBV12-4 | CASSLVQGEPPYF | TGTGCCAGCAGTTTGGTACAGGGTGAGCCTCCGTACTTC
- | - | TRBJ1-1 | TRBV5-1 | CASSLVPGMNTEAFF | TGCGCCAGCAGCTTGGTTCCAGGGATGAACACTGAAGCTTTCTTT
- | - | TRBJ2-7 | TRBV19 | CASSNWGQTSDEQYF | TGTGCCAGTAGTAATTGGGGACAAACCTCGGACGAGCAGTACTTC
- | - | TRBJ2-3 | TRBV5-3 | CARSWGPPDTQYF | TGTGCCAGAAGCTGGGGCCCCCCAGATACGCAGTATTTT
- | - | TRBJ2-5 | TRBV28 | CASSIQQGTQYF | TGTGCCAGCAGCATCCAACAGGGGACCCAGTACTTC
- | TRBD1 | TRBJ1-1 | TRBV7-3 | CASSSGHRGNTEAFF | TGTGCCAGCAGCTCTGGCCACAGGGGGAACACTGAAGCTTTCTTT
few | TRBD1 | TRBJ1-4 | TRBV5-4 | CASSLGQGTEKLFF | TGTGCCAGCAGCTTAGGACAGGGGACTGAAAAACTGTTTTTT
- | - | TRBJ1-5 | TRBV27 | CASSLRGGRQVSNQPQHF | TGTGCCAGCAGTTTACGGGGGGGGAGACAGGTTAGCAATCAGCCCCAGCATTTT
- | - | TRBJ2-2 | TRBV30 | CAWTGTQRNTGELFF | TGTGCCTGGACCGGGACACAAAGAAACACCGGGGAGCTGTTTTTT
- | - | TRBJ2-7 | TRBV7-9 | CASSPASYQNRQYF | TGTGCCAGCAGCCCAGCGTCATACCAGAACCGGCAGTACTTC
few | TRBD2 | TRBJ2-1 | TRBV9 | CASSPRFSGFYNEQFF | TGTGCCAGCAGCCCCCGGTTTAGCGGGTTTTACAATGAGCAGTTCTTC
- | TRBD1 | TRBJ1-1 | TRBV6-5 | CASSHGGTGNTEAFF | TGTGCCAGCAGTCACGGTGGGACAGGGAACACTGAAGCTTTCTTT
- | TRBD1 | TRBJ1-6 | TRBV5-3 | CARSLAEPGGNSPLHF | TGTGCCAGAAGCTTGGCCGAACCAGGGGGGAATTCACCCCTCCACTTT
few | - | TRBJ1-2 | TRBV4-1 | CASSQVRTILMRGYTF | TGCGCCAGCAGCCAAGTGAGAACGATCCTTATGAGAGGCTACACCTTC
- | TRBD1 | TRBJ1-6 | TRBV5-4 | CASSLQGAQTPLHF | TGTGCCAGCAGCTTACAGGGGGCGCAGACACCCCTCCACTTT
medium-sized | - | TRBJ1-1 | TRBV18 | CASSTVMNTEAFF | TGTGCCAGCTCAACAGTGATGAACACTGAAGCTTTCTTT
few | - | TRBJ1-5 | TRBV19 | CASSIEQGNQPQHF | TGTGCCAGTAGTATAGAACAGGGTAATCAGCCCCAGCATTTT
few | - | TRBJ2-2 | TRBV7-9 | CASSRDIGTARELFF | TGTGCCAGCAGTAGGGACATTGGAACGGCCCGGGAGCTGTTTTTT
- | TRBD1 | TRBJ2-7 | TRBV19 | CASSASGTGRYEQYF | TGTGCCAGTAGTGCCTCCGGGACAGGGCGCTACGAGCAGTACTTC
- | TRBD1 | TRBJ1-3 | TRBV12-5 | CASGLHQGANGNTIYF | TGTGCTAGTGGTTTGCACCAGGGGGCGAATGGAAACACCATATATTTT
- | - | TRBJ1-5 | TRBV6-6 | CASGMPQGVSNQPQHF | TGTGCCAGCGGAATGCCCCAGGGTGTCAGCAATCAGCCCCAGCATTTT
- | - | TRBJ2-1 | TRBV2 | CASSRGAYYNEQFF | TGTGCCAGCAGTCGCGGGGCATACTACAATGAGCAGTTCTTC
- | - | TRBJ2-7 | TRBV9 | CASSAHGERDGEQYF | TGTGCCAGCAGCGCCCACGGGGAAAGGGATGGCGAGCAGTACTTC
few | - | TRBJ1-1 | TRBV7-3 | CASSFFSNTEAFF | TGTGCCAGCAGCTTCTTCTCGAACACTGAAGCTTTCTTT